The sequence of this T cell receptor (beta chain) was determined in a study of T cell responses to AZD1222 COVID-19 vaccine. Germline lookup yields CDR1 SEHNR and CDR2 FQNEAQ (reference sequence). The CDR3 runs 15 residues. The V segment lost 2 bases and the J segment 1 base; nucleotides outside the gene matches: 3. In this sample, this clone turned up once. Sequenced by immunoSEQ multiplex PCR; TCRdb stores in-frame clones only, minus some. The repertoire holds tens of thousands of clones, about nine tenths seen once, with 10% in the top ten. The receptor was isolated from an adult in good health. This chain joins TRBV7-9 and TRBJ1-1; 8 nucleotides line up with TRBD1. The material was peripheral blood, obtained on day 0 of AZD1222 vaccination. The CDR3 nucleotides read TGTGCCAGCAGCTTAAATGACAGGGGGAACACTGAAGCTTTCTTT. Amino acids: CASSLNDRGNTEAFF. The entire variable domain, with the rest obtained from reference TRBV7-9 and TRBJ1-1, is as follows: DTGVSQNPRHKITKRGQNVTFRCDPISEHNRLYWYRQTLGQGPEFLTYFQNEAQLEKSRLLSDRFSAERPKGSFSTLEIQRTEQGDSAMYLCASSLNDRGNTEAFFGQGTRLTVV.